This TCR beta chain was identified during a study of blood T cells in healthy people across ages. Sample-barcoded 5' priming and a J-beta primer mix drove a second PCR of 7 to 11 cycles. TCRdb recomputed calls from the 5' RACE reads with MiXCR, one row per CDR3 protein. The sample records approximately 1,700,000 distinct CDR3 sequences, about two fifths being singletons. V was cut by 3 bases and J by 4 bases, with 10 bases left in between. Germline CDR1 DFQATT, CDR2 SNEGSKA (reference sequence). This CDR3 has 13 amino acids. Sequencing used blood. The receptor's source is a human donor in good health. The chain carries TRBV20-1 and TRBJ2-1; D is ambiguous. In DNA, the CDR3 is TGCAGTGCTAGTCCCAGCTTTTACAATGAGCAGTTCTTC. Amino acids: CSASPSFYNEQFF.